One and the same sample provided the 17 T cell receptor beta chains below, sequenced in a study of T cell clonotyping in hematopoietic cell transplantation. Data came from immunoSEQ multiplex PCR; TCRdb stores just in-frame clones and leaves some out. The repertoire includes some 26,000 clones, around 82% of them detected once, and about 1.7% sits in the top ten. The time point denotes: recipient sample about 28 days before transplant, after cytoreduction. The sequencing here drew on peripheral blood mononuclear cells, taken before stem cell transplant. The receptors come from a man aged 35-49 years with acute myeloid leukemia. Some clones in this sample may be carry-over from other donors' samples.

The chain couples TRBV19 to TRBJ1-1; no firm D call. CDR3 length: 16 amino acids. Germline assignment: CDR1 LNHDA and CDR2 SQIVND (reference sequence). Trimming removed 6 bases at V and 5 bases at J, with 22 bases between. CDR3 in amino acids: CASSLKVFGQKTEAFF. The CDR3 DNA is TGTGCCAGTAGCCTTAAGGTTTTCGGGCAAAAGACTGAAGCTTTCTTT.

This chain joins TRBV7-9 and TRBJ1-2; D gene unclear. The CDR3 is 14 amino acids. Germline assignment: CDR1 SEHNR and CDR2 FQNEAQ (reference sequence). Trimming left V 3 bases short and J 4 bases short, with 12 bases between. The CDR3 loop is CASSFPIQIYGYTF. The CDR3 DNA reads TGTGCCAGCAGCTTCCCTATACAGATCTATGGCTACACCTTC.

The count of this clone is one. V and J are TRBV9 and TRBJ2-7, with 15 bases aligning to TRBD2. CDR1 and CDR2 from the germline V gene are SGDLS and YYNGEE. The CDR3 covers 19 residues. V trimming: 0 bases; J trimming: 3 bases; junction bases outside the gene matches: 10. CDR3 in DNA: TGTGCCAGCAGCGTAGCAGGGACTAGCGGGAGGAAAGGGTTCTACGAGCAGTACTTC. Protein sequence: CASSVAGTSGRKGFYEQYF.

As DNA, the CDR3 is TGTGCCAGCAGTCACAAGATCAACTATGGCTACACCTTC. Its protein product is CASSHKINYGYTF. V usage is TRBV6-1 and J usage is TRBJ1-2; no firm D call. CDR3 length: 13 residues. The V gene's germline CDR1 is MNHNS and CDR2 SASEGT. Between the trimmed V and J ends, which lost 5 bases and 2 bases, there was a span of 9 bases.

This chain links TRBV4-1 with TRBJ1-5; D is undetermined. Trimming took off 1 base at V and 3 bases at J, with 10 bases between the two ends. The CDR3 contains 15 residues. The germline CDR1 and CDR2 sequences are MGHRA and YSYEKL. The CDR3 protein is CASSQVTRANQPQHF. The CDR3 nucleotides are TGCGCCAGCAGCCAAGTAACCCGGGCCAATCAGCCCCAGCATTTT.

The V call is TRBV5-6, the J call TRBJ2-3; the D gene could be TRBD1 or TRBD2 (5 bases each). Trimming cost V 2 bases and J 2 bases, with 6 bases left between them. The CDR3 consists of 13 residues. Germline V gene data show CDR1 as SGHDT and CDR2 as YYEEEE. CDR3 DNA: TGTGCCAGCAGCTTCGGGGCCACAGATACGCAGTATTTT. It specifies CASSFGATDTQYF.

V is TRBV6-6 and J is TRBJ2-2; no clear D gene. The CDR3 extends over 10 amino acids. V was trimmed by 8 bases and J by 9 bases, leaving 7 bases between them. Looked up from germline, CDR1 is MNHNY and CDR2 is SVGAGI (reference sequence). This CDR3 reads CASSRRELFF. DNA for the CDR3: TGTGCCAGCTCCCGGCGGGAGCTGTTTTTT.

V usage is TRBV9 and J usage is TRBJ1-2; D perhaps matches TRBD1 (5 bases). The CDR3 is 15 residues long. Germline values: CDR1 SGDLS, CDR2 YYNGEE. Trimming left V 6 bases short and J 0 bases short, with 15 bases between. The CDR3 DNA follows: TGTGCCAGCACAGTAGGGGTTAGCTCTAACTATGGCTACACCTTC. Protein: CASTVGVSSNYGYTF.

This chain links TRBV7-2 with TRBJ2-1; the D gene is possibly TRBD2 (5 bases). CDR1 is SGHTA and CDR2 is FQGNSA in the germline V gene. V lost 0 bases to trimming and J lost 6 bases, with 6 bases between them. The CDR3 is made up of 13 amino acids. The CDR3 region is CASSLARGNEQFF. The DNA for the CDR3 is TGTGCCAGCAGCTTAGCCCGGGGCAATGAGCAGTTCTTC. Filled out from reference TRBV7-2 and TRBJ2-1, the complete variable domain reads GAGVSQSPSNKVTEKGKDVELRCDPISGHTALYWYRQSLGQGLEFLIYFQGNSAPDKSGLPSDRFSAERTGGSVSTLTIQRTQQEDSAVYLCASSLARGNEQFFGPGTRLTVL.

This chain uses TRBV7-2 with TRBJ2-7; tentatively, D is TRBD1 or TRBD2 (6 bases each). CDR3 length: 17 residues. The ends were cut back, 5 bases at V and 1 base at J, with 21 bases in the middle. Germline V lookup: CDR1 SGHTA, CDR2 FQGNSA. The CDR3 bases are TGTGCCAGCAGCCCCAATAGGGGGACTGGGACTTCCTACGAGCAGTACTTC. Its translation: CASSPNRGTGTSYEQYF.

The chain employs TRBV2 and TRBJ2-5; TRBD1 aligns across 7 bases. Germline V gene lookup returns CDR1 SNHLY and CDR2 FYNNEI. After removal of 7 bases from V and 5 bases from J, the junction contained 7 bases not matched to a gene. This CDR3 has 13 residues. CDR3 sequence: CASTGDRGETQYF. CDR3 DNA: TGTGCCAGCACTGGGGACAGAGGGGAGACCCAGTACTTC.

DNA of the CDR3: TGTGCCAGTAGTTCCTCAACAGGAGGGGTCTATGGCTACACCTTC. Its translation: CASSSSTGGVYGYTF. This chain uses TRBV19 with TRBJ1-2, with a possible D match to TRBD1 (5 bases). Germline loops: CDR1 LNHDA, CDR2 SQIVND (reference sequence). Trimming pared 5 bases from V and 4 bases from J, leaving 17 bases between. The CDR3 consists of 15 residues.

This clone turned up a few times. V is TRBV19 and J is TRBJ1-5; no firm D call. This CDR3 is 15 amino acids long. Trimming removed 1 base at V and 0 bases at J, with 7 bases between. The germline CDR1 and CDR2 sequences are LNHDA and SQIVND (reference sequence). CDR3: CASSIGQNSNQPQHF. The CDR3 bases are TGTGCCAGTAGTATAGGCCAGAATAGCAATCAGCCCCAGCATTTT.

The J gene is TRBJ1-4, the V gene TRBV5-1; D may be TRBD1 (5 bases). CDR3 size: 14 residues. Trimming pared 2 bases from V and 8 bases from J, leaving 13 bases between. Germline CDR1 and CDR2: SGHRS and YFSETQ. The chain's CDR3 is CASSLRGRGEKLFF. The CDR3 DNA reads TGCGCCAGCAGCTTACGGGGCCGAGGGGAAAAACTGTTTTTT.

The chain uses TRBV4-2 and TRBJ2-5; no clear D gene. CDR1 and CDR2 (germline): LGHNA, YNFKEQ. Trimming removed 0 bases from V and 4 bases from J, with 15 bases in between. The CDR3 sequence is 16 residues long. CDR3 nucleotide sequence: TGTGCCAGCAGCCAAGATCGGGTACTTAGAGGAGAGACCCAGTACTTC. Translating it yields CASSQDRVLRGETQYF.

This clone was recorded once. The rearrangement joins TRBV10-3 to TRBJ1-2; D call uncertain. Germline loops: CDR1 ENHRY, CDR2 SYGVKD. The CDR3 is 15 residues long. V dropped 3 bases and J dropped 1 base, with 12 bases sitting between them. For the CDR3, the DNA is TGTGCCATCAGTGAACAAAGACGGATTAACTATGGCTACACCTTC. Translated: CAISEQRRINYGYTF.

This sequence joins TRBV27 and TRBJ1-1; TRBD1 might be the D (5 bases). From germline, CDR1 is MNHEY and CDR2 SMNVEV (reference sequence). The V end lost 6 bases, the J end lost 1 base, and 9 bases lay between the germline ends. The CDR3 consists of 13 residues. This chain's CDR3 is CASSPTGNTEAFF. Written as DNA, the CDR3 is TGTGCCAGCAGCCCCACAGGGAACACTGAAGCTTTCTTT.